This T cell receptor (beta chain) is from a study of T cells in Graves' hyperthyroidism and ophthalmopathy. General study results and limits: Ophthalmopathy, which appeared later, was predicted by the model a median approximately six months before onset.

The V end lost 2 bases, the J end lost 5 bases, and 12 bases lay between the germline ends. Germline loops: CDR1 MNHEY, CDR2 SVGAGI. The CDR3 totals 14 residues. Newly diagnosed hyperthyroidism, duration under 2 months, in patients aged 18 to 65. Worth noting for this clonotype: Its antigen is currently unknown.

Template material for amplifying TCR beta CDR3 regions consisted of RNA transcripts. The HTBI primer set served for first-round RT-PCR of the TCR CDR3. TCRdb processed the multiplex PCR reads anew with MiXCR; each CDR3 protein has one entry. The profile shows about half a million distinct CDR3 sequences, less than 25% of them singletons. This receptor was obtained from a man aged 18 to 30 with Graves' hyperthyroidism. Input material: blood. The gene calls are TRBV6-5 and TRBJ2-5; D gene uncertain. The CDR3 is CASSYGLGGETQYF. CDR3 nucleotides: TGTGCCAGCAGTTACGGGTTGGGTGGGGAGACCCAGTACTTC.